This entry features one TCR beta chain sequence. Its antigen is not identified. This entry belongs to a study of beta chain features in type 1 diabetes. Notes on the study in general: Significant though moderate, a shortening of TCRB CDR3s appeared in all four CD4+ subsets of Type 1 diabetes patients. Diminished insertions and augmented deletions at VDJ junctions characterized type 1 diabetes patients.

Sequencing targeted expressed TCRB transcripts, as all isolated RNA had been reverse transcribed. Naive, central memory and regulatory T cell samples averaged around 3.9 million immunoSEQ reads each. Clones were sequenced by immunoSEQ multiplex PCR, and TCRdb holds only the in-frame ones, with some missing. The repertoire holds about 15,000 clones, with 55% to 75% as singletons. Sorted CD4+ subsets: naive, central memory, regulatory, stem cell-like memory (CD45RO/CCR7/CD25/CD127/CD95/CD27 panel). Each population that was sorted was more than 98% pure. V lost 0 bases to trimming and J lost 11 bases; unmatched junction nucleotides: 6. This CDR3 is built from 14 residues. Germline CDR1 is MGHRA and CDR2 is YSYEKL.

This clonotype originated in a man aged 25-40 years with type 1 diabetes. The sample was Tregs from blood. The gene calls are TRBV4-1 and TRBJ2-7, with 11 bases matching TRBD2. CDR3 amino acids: CASSQDVSGRAEYF. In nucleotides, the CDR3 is TGCGCCAGCAGCCAAGATGTTAGCGGGAGGGCGGAGTACTTC.